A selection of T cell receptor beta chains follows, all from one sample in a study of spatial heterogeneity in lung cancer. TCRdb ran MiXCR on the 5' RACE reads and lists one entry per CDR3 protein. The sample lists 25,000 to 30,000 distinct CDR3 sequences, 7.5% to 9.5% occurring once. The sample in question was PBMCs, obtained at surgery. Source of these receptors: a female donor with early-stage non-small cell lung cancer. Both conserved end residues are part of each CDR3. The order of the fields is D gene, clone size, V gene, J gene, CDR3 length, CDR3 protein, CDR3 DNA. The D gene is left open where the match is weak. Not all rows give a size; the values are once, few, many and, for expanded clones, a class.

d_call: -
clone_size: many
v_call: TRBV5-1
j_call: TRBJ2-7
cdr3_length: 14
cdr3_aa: CASSWTSTVYEQYF
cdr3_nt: TGCGCCAGCAGCTGGACCTCAACGGTCTACGAGCAGTACTTC

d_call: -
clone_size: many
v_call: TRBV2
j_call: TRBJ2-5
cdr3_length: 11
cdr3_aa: CASRDLETQYF
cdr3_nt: TGTGCCAGCCGGGACCTTGAGACCCAGTACTTC

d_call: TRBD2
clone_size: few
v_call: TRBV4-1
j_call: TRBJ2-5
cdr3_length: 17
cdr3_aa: CASSRLLLAGGGETQYF
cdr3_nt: TGCGCCAGCAGCCGGCTGTTACTAGCGGGAGGAGGCGAGACCCAGTACTTC

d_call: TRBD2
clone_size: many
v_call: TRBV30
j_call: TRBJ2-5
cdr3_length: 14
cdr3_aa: CAWSVGGSGETQYF
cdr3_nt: TGTGCCTGGAGTGTCGGCGGGAGTGGAGAGACCCAGTACTTC

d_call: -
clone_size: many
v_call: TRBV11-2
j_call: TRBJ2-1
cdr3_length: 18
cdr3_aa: CASSLGWGHRSSYNEQFF
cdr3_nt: TGTGCCAGCAGCTTAGGCTGGGGACACCGAAGCTCCTACAATGAGCAGTTCTTC

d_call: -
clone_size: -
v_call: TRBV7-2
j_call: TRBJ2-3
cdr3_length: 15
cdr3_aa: CASSFLGLLTDTQYF
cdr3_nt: TGTGCCAGCAGCTTTCTCGGACTCTTGACAGATACGCAGTATTTT

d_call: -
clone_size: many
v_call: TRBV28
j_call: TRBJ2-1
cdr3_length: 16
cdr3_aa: CASSSAGTTKNNEQFF
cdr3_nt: TGTGCCAGCAGTTCCGCGGGGACCACTAAAAACAATGAGCAGTTCTTC

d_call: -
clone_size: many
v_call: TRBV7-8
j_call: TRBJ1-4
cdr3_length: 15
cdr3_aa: CASSSYRASAEKLFF
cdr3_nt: TGTGCCAGCAGCTCCTACAGGGCGTCTGCTGAAAAACTGTTTTTT

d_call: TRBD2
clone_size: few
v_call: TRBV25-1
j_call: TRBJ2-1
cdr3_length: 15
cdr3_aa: CASSRTSGSIHEQFF
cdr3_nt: TGTGCCAGCAGTCGGACTAGCGGGAGTATCCATGAGCAGTTCTTC

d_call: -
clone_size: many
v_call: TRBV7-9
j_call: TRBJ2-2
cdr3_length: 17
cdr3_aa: CASSPGTWDTLPGELFF
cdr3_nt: TGTGCCAGCAGCCCTGGAACCTGGGACACCCTCCCCGGGGAGCTGTTTTTT

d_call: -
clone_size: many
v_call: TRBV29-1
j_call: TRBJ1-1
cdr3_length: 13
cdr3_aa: CSVEDLRFTEAFF
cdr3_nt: TGCAGCGTTGAAGATTTGCGCTTCACTGAAGCTTTCTTT

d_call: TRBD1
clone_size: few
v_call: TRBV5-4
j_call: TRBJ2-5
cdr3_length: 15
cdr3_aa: CASSFRTGLEETQYF
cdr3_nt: TGTGCCAGCAGCTTCAGGACAGGGTTGGAGGAGACCCAGTACTTC

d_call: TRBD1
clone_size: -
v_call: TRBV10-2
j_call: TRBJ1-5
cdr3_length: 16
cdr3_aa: CASSMDRDYSNQPQHF
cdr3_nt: TGCGCCAGCAGTATGGACAGGGATTATAGCAATCAGCCCCAGCATTTT

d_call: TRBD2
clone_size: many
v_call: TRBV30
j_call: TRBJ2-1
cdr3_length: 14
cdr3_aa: CAWSRLAGLREQFF
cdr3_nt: TGTGCCTGGAGCCGGCTAGCGGGGTTACGGGAGCAGTTCTTC

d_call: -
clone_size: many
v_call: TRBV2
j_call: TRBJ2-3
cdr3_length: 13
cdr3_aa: CASSPPYTDTQYF
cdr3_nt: TGTGCCAGCAGTCCTCCGTATACAGATACGCAGTATTTT

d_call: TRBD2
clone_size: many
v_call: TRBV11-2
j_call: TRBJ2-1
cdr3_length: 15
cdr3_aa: CASSLESSGDNEQFF
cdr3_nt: TGTGCCAGCAGCTTAGAGTCTAGCGGGGACAATGAGCAGTTCTTC

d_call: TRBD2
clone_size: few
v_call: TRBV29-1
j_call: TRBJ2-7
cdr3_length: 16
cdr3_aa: CSVEAYGTSGSYEQYF
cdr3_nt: TGCAGCGTTGAAGCCTACGGGACTAGCGGCTCCTACGAGCAGTACTTC

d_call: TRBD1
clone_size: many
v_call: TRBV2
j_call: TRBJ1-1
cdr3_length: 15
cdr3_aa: CASSGGTGGNTEAFF
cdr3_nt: TGTGCCAGCAGTGGAGGGACAGGGGGGAACACTGAAGCTTTCTTT

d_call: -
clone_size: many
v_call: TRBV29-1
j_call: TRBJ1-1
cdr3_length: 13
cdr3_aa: CSVKPQEVTEAFF
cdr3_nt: TGCAGCGTTAAGCCACAGGAGGTCACTGAAGCTTTCTTT

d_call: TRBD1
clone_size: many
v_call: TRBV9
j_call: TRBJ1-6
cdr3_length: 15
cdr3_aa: CASSPWDRSNSPLHF
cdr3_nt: TGTGCCAGCAGCCCCTGGGACAGGTCCAATTCACCCCTCCACTTT

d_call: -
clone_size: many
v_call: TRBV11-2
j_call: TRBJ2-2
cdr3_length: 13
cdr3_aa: CASSFQETGELFF
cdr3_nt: TGTGCCAGCAGCTTTCAGGAAACCGGGGAGCTGTTTTTT

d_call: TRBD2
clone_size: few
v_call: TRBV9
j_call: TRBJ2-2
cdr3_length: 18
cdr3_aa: CASSVGTSGRRRTGELFF
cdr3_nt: TGTGCCAGCAGCGTCGGGACTAGCGGGAGGAGAAGGACCGGGGAGCTGTTTTTT

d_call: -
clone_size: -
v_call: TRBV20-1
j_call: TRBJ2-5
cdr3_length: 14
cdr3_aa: CSARDPVGGETQYF
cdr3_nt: TGCAGTGCTAGAGATCCAGTGGGTGGGGAGACCCAGTACTTC

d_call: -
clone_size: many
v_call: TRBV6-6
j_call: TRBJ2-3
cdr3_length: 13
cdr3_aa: CASYLGWPDTQYF
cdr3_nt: TGTGCCAGCTATTTGGGGTGGCCAGATACGCAGTATTTT

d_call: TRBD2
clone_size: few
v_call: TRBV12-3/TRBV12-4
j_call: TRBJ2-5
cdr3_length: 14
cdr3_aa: CASRTRAGQETQYF
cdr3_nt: TGTGCCAGCAGGACCAGAGCGGGGCAAGAGACCCAGTACTTC

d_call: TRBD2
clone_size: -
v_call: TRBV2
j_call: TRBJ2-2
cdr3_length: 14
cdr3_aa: CASKPTSGAGELFF
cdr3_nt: TGTGCCAGCAAACCGACTAGCGGGGCCGGGGAGCTGTTTTTT

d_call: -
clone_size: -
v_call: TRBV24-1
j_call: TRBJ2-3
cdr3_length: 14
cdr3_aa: CATSDVLGGDTQYF
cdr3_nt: TGTGCCACCAGTGATGTACTTGGGGGAGATACGCAGTATTTT

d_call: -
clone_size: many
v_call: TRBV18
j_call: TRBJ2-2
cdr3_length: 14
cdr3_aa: CASSPDVNTGELFF
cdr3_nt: TGTGCCAGCTCACCGGACGTTAACACCGGGGAGCTGTTTTTT

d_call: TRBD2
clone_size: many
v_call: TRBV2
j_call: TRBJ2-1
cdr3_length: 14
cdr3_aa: CASKLAGSYNEQFF
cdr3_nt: TGTGCCAGCAAGCTAGCGGGCTCCTACAATGAGCAGTTCTTC

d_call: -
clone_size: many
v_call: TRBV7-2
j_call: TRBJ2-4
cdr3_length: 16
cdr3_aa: CASSLELAGAKNIQYF
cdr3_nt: TGTGCCAGCAGCTTAGAATTGGCGGGAGCCAAAAACATTCAGTACTTC

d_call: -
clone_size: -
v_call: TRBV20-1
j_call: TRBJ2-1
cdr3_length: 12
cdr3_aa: CSARVGYNEQFF
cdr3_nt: TGCAGTGCTAGAGTTGGGTACAATGAGCAGTTCTTC

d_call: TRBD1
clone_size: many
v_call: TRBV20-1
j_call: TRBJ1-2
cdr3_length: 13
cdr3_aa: CSARETGSYGYTF
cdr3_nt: TGCAGTGCTAGGGAGACAGGGTCCTATGGCTACACCTTC

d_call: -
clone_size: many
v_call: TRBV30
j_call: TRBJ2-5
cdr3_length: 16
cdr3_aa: CAWMSWEDWYQETQYF
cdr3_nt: TGTGCCTGGATGAGCTGGGAGGACTGGTACCAAGAGACCCAGTACTTC

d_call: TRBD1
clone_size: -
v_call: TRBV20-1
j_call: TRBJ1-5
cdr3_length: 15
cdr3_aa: CSARDGTGGYQPQHF
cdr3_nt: TGCAGTGCTAGAGATGGGACAGGGGGCTATCAGCCCCAGCATTTT

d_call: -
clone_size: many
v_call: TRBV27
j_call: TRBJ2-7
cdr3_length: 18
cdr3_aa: CASSPLLLGAYSSYEQYF
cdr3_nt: TGTGCCAGCAGTCCCTTATTACTTGGGGCCTACAGCTCCTACGAGCAGTACTTC

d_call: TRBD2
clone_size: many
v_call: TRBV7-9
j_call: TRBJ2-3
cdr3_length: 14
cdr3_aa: CASSPAGGPDTQYF
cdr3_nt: TGTGCCAGCAGCCCAGCGGGAGGCCCAGATACGCAGTATTTT

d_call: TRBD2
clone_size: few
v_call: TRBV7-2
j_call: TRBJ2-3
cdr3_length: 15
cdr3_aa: CASSFTSGARDTQYF
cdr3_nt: TGTGCCAGCAGCTTTACTAGCGGGGCAAGGGATACGCAGTATTTT

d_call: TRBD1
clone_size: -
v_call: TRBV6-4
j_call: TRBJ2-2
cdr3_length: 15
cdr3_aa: CASSRTGEGTGELFF
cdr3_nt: TGTGCCAGCAGTCGGACAGGGGAGGGCACCGGGGAGCTGTTTTTT

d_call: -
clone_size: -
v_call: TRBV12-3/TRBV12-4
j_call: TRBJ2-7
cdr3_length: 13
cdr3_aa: CASSLEGPYEQYF
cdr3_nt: TGTGCCAGCAGTTTGGAGGGGCCCTACGAGCAGTACTTC

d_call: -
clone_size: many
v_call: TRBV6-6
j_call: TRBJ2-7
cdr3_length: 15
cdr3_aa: CASRTQARTPYEQYF
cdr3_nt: TGTGCCAGCAGAACACAGGCCCGGACCCCCTACGAGCAGTACTTC

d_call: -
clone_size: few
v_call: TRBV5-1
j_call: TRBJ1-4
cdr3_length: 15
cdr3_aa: CASSRAQPTNEKLFF
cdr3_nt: TGCGCCAGCAGCAGGGCACAACCAACTAATGAAAAACTGTTTTTT

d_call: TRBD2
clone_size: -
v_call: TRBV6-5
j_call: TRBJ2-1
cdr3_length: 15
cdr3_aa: CASIPLGGRGNEQFF
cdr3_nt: TGTGCCAGCATCCCTCTCGGCGGGAGGGGCAATGAGCAGTTCTTC

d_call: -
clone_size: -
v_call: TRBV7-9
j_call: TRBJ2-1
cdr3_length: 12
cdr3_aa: CAVQREVGEQFF
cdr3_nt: TGTGCCGTCCAGAGGGAGGTGGGTGAGCAGTTCTTC

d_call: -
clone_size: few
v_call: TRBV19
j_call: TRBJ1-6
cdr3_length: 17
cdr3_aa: CASSIEAASSYNSPLHF
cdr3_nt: TGTGCCAGTAGTATAGAAGCAGCGAGCTCCTATAATTCACCCCTCCACTTT

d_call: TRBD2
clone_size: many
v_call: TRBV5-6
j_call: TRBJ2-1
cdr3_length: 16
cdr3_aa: CASSLRTSGRVNEQFF
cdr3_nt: TGTGCCAGCAGCTTACGGACTAGCGGGAGGGTCAATGAGCAGTTCTTC

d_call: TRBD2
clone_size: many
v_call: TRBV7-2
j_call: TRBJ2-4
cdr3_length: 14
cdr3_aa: CASSLPSGRNIQYF
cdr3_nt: TGTGCCAGCAGCCTCCCTAGCGGGAGAAACATTCAGTACTTC